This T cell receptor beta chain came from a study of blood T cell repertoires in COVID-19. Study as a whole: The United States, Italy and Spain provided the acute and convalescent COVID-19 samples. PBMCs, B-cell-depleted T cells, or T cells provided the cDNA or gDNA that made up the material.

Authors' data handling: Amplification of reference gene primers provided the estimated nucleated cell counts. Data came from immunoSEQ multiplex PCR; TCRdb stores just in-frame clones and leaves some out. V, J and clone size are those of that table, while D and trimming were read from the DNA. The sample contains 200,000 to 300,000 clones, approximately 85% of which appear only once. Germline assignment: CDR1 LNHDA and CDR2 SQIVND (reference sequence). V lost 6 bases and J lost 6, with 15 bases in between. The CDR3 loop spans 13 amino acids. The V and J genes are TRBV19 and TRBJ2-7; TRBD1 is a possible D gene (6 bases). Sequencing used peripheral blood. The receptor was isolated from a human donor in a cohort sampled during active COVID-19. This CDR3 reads CASRSTGSTEQYF. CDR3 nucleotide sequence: TGTGCCAGTAGGTCGACAGGCTCAACCGAGCAGTACTTC.